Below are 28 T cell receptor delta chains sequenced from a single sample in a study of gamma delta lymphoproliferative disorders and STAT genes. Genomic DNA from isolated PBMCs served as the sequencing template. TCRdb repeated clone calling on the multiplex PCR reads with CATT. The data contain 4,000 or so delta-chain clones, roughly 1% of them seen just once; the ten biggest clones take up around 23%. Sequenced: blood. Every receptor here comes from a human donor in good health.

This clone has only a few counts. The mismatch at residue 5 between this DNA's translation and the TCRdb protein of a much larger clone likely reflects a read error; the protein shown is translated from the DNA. DNA for the CDR3: TGTGCTGTGGGTTCTTTACTGGGGGCTTGGGCCTGGGACACCCGACAGATGTTTTTC. It is translated as CAVGSLLGAWAWDTRQMFF. The genes are TRAV36/DV7 and TRDJ3; 8 bases line up with TRDD3. This CDR3 region has 19 residues. Germline assignment: CDR1 VTNFRS and CDR2 LTSSGIE (reference sequence). The ends lost 3 bases at V and 2 bases at J; junction bases unmatched: 13.

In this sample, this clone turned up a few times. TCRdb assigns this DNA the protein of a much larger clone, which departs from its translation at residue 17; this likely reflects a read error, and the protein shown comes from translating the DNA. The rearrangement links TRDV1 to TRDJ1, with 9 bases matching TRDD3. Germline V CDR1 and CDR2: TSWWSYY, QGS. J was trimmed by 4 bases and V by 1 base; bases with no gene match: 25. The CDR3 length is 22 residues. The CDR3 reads CALGEPTALRPWGIRLIDKLIF. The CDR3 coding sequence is TGTGCTCTTGGGGAACCTACTGCGCTACGGCCCTGGGGGATCCGCCTTATCGATAAACTCATCTTT.

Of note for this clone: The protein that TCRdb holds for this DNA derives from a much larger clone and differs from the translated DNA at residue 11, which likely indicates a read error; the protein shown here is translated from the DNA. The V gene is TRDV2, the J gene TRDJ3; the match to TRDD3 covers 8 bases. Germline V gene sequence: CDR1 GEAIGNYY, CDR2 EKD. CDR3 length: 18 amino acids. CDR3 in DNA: TGTGCCTGTGACACCACTGGGGGCCTCTCCCGGGACACCCGACAGATGTTTTTC. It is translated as CACDTTGGLSRDTRQMFF.

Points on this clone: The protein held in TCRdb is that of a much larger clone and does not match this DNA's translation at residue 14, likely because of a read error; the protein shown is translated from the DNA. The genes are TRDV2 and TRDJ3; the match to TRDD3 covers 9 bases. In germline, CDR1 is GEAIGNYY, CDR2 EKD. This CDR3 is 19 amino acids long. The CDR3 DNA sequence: TGTGCCTGTGACACGGGGGGATACAGGAGCTCCTGGGACATCCGACAGATGTTTTTC. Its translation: CACDTGGYRSSWDIRQMFF.

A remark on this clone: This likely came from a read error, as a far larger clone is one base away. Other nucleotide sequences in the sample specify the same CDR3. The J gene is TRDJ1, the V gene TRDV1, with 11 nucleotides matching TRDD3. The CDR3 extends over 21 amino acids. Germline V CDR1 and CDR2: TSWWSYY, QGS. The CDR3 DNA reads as TGTGCTCTGGGGGGGGGATTTTACCACCTAGAGTGGGGGATACGTTCCGATAAACTCATCTTT. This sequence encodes CALGGGFYHLEWGIRSDKLIF.

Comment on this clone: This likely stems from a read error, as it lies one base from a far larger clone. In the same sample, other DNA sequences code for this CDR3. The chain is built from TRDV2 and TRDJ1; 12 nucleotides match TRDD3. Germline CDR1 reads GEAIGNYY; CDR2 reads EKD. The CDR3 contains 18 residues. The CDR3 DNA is TGCGCCTGTGACCCCCTTACTGGGGGATACTCCTACACCGATAAACTCATCTTT. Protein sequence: CACDPLTGGYSYTDKLIF.

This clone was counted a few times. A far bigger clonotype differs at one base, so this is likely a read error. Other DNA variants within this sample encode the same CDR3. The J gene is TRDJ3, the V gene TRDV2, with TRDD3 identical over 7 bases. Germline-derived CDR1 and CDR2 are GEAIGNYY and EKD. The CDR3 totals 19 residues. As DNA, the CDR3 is TGTGCCTGTGACACCGGGGGATTAACTCGCTCCTGGGACACCCGACAGATGTTCTTC. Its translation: CACDTGGLTRSWDTRQMFF.

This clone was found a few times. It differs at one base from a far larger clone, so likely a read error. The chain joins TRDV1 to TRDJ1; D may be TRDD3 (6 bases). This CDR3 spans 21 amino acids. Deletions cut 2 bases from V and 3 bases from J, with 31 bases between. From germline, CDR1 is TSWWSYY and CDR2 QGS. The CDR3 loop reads CALGEWTDHYWEIRFADKLIF. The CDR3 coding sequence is TGTGCTCTTGGGGAATGGACCGATCATTACTGGGAGATACGCTTCGCCGATAAACTCATCTTT.

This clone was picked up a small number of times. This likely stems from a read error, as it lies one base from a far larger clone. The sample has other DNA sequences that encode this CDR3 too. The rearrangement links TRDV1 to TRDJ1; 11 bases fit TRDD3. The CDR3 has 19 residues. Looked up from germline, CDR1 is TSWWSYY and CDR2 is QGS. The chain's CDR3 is CALGEPTYAGGYRLGKLIF. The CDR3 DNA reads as TGTGCCCTTGGGGAACCCACCTACGCTGGGGGATACAGGTTAGGTAAACTCATCTTT.

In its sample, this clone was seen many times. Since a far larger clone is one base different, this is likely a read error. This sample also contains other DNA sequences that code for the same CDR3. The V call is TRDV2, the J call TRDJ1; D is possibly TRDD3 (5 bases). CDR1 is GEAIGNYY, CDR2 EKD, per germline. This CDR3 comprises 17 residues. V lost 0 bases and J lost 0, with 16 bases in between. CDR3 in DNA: TGTGCCTGTGACACCGTTTCACCCATGGGGTACACCGATAAACTCATCTTT. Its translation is CACDTVSPMGYTDKLIF.

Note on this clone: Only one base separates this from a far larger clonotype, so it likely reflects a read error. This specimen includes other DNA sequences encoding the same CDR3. The CDR3 loop is CACDTLGDTPYTDKLIF. CDR3 nucleotides: TGTGCCTGTGACACCTTGGGAGATACCCCTTACACCGATAAACTCATCTTT. This chain joins TRDV2 and TRDJ1; TRDD3 might be the D (5 bases). The CDR3 is made up of 17 amino acids. Trimming cost V 0 bases and J 0 bases, with 16 bases left between them. Germline-derived CDR1 and CDR2 are GEAIGNYY and EKD.

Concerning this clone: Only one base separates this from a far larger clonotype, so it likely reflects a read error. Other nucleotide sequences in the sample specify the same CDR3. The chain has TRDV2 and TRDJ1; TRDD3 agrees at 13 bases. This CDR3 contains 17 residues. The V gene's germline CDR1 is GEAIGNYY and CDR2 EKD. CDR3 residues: CACDALLGDTEADKLIF. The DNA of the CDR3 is TGCGCCTGTGACGCCCTACTGGGGGATACGGAGGCCGATAAACTCATCTTT.

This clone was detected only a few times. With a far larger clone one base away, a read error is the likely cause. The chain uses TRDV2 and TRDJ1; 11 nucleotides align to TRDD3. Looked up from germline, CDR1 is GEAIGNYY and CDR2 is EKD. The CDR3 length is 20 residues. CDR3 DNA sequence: TGTGCCTATGACACCGTCGGACCCCCAGATTTACTGGGGGATAGACATAAACTCATCTTT. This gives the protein CAYDTVGPPDLLGDRHKLIF.

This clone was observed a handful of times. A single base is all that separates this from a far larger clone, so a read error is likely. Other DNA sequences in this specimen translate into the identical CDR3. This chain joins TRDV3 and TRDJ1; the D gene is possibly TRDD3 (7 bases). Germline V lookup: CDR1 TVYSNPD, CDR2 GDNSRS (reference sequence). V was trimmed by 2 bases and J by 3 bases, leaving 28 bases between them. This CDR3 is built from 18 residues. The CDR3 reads CAFPFRLPWGYHSDKLIF. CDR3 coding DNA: TGTGCCTTTCCCTTCCGACTCCCCTGGGGGTACCATTCCGATAAACTCATCTTT.

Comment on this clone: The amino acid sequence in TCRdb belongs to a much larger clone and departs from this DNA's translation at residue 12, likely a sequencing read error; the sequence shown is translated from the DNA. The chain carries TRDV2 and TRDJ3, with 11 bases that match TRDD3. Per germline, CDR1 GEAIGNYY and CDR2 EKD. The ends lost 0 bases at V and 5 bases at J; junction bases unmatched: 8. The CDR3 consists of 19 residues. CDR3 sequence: CACDTSGGYGSGDTRQMFF. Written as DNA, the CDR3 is TGTGCCTGTGACACCAGTGGGGGATACGGGTCCGGGGACACCCGACAGATGTTTTTC.

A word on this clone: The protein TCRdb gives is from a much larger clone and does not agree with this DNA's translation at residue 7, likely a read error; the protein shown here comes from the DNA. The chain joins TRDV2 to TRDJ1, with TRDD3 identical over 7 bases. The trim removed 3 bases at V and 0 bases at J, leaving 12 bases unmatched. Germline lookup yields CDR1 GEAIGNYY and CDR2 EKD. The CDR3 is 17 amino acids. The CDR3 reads CACDLLRDTRYTDKLIF. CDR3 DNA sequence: TGTGCCTGTGACTTACTGAGGGATACCCGGTACACCGATAAACTCATCTTT.

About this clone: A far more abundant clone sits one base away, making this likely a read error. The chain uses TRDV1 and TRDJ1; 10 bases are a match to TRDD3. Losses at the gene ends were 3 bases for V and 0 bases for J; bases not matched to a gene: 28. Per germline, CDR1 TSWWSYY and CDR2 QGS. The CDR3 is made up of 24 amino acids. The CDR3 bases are TGTGCTCTTGGGGATGCCCGCTCCTACGGCCGGCCTTACCGGGGGATACGGTACACCGATAAACTCATCTTT. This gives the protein CALGDARSYGRPYRGIRYTDKLIF.

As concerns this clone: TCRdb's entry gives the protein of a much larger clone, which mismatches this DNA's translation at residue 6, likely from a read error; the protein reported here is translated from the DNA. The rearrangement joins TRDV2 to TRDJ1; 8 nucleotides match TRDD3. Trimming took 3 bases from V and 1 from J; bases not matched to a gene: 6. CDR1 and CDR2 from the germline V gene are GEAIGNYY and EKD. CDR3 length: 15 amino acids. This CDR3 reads CACDQSGILTDKLIF. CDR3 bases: TGTGCCTGTGACCAATCGGGGATACTCACCGATAAACTCATCTTT.

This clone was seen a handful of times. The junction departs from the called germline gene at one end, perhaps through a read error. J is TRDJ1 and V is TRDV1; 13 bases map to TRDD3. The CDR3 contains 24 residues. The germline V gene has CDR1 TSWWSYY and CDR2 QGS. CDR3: CAFGDARSYGRPYWGIRYTDKLIF. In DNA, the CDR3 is TGTGCTTTTGGGGATGCCCGCTCCTACGGCCGGCCTTACTGGGGGATACGGTACACCGATAAGCTCATCTTT.

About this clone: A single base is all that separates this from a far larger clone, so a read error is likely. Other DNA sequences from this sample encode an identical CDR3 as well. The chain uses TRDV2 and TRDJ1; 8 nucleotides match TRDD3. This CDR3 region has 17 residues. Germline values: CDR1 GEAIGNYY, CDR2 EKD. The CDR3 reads CACDKLTGGQQTDKLIF. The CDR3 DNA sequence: TGTGCCTGTGACAAGTTAACTGGGGGCCAGCAGACCGATAAACTCATCTTC.

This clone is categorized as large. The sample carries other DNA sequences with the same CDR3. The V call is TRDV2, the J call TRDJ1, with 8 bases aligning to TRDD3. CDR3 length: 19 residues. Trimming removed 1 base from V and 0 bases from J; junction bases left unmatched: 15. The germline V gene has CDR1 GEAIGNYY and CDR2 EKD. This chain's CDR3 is CACDTAFAGGQRYTDKLIF. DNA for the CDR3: TGTGCCTGTGACACAGCATTCGCTGGGGGACAGCGGTACACCGATAAACTCATCTTT.

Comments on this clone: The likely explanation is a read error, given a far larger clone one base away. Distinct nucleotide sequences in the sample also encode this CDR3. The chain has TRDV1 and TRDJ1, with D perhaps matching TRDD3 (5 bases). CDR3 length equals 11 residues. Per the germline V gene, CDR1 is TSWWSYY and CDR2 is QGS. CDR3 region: CALGERGRLIF. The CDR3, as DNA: TGTGCCCTTGGGGAACGTGGGCGACTCATCTTT.

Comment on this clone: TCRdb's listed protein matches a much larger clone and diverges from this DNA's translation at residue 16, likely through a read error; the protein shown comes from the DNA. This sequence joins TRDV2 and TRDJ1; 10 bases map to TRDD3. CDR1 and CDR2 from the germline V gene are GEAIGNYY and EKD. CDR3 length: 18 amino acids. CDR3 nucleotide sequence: TGTGCCTGTGACACGGTCCTGGGGGGGGGATACGACACCGATAAACCCATCTTT. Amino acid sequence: CACDTVLGGGYDTDKPIF.

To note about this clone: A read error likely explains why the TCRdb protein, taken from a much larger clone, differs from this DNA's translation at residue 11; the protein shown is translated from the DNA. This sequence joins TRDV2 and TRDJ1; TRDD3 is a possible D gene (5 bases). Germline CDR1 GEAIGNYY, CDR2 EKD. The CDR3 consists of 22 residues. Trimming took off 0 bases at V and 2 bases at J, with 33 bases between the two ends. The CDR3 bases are TGTGCCTGTGACACCGTGAATTCGCCATCTATGGGTACTGGAAGTCGGACCGATAAACTCATCTTT. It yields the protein CACDTVNSPSMGTGSRTDKLIF.

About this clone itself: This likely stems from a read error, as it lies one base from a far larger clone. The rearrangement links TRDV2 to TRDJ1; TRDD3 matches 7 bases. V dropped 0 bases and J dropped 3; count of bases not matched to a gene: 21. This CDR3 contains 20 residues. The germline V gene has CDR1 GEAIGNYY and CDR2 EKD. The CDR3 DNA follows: TGTGCCTGTGACACCGTCGTACTGGGGACTGCCGGAGGGGACGCCGATAAACTCATCTTT. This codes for CACDTVVLGTAGGDADKLIF.

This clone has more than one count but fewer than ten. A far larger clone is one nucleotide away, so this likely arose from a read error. Written as DNA, the CDR3 is TGTGCCTGTGTACTGGGGGATTCCCAACCCTTCTTT. Its protein is CACVLGDSQPFF. The rearrangement links TRDV2 to TRDJ2, with 10 bases lining up with TRDD3. CDR1 and CDR2 (germline): GEAIGNYY, EKD. The CDR3 is 12 residues long.

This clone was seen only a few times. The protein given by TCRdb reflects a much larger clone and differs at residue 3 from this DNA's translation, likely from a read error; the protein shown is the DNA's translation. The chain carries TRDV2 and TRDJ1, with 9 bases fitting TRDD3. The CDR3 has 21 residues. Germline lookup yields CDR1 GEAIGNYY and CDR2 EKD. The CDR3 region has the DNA TGTGCCCGTGACACCTATTTCCAACATACTGGGGGACGATTAGTCGTCGATAAACTCATCTTT. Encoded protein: CARDTYFQHTGGRLVVDKLIF.

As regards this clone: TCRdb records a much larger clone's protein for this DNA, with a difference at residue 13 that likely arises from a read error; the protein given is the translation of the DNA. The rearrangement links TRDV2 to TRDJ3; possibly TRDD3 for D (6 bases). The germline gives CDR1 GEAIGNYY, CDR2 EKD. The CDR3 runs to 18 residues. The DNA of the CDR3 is TGTGCCTGTGACACCGGGGGACCAAGCTCCTGGGACGCCCGACAGATGTTTTTC. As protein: CACDTGGPSSWDARQMFF.